These 15 T cell receptor beta chains share one sample of origin, sequenced in a study of post-analysis software for immune sequencing data. Broader study findings: A few TRBV segments appeared more often in patients than in controls, and TRBV5-6, TRBV5-1 and TRBV20-1 were among these.

No antigen has been assigned to these receptors. Each TCR beta cDNA library carried unique molecular identifiers. TCRdb re-derived calls from the PCR reads in MiXCR, one entry per CDR3 protein. Among 650,000 to 850,000 distinct CDR3 sequences listed, under 70% were seen once. Sequenced: blood. The receptors were sampled from a girl aged 5-17 years with multiple sclerosis.

The chain recombines TRBV10-3 with TRBJ2-1; D is perhaps TRBD2 (6 bases). The assigned J gene may be wrong: the sequence end matches TRBJ2-7 better. The CDR3 contains 15 residues. Per the germline V gene, CDR1 is ENHRY and CDR2 is SYGVKD. CDR3 nucleotide sequence: TGTGCCATCAAAGGAGGGCATAATTCCTACAATGAGCAGTACTTC. Translation gives CAIKGGHNSYNEQYF.

The chain carries TRBV5-1 and TRBJ1-6; D is unclear. V was trimmed by 4 bases and J by 8 bases, leaving 16 bases between them. Germline V gene lookup returns CDR1 SGHRS and CDR2 YFSETQ. This CDR3 has 15 amino acids. For the CDR3, the DNA is TGCGCCAGCAGCCATTCGGACTATGGGCATTCACCCCTCCACTTT. It translates to CASSHSDYGHSPLHF.

The chain combines TRBV19 with TRBJ2-7, with 7 bases that match TRBD1. Per the germline V gene, CDR1 is LNHDA and CDR2 is SQIVND (reference sequence). The CDR3 has 14 amino acids. The J segment lost 2 bases and the V segment lost 8 bases, leaving 9 bases of the junction unmatched. DNA for the CDR3: TGTGCCAGTCGGGACAGTAGCCAAACCTACGAGCAGTACTTC. Its protein is CASRDSSQTYEQYF.

In regard to this clonotype: This may be a read error, as it is one base from a much larger clone. This CDR3 is CASSRRDNSYEQYF. For the CDR3, the DNA is TGTGCCAGCAGCCGCCGGGACAACTCCTACGAGCAGTACTTC. The V and J genes are TRBV3-1 and TRBJ2-7; D may be TRBD1 (6 bases). CDR1 is LGHDT and CDR2 is YNNKEL in the germline V gene (reference sequence). Between the trimmed V and J ends, which lost 4 bases and 0 bases, there was a span of 10 bases. The CDR3 consists of 14 residues.

This clonotype was picked up a small number of times. The rearrangement joins TRBV2 to TRBJ1-2; D remains ambiguous. The germline V and J ends were trimmed by 7 bases and 3 bases, with 9 bases remaining between them. The length of the CDR3 is 12 residues. Germline CDR1 is SNHLY and CDR2 is FYNNEI. The DNA for the CDR3 is TGTGCCAGCATCAGGCGGGACTATGGCTACACCTTC. It is translated as CASIRRDYGYTF.

The chain couples TRBV12-3 or TRBV12-4 to TRBJ2-1; perhaps TRBD2 as D (6 bases). The CDR3 consists of 14 residues. The V and J ends lost 5 bases and 7 bases respectively, with 15 bases between them. In nucleotides, the CDR3 is TGTGCCAGCAGTCCGGGACTGGCTCTGAATGAGCAGTTCTTC. Translation gives CASSPGLALNEQFF.

The V and J genes are TRBV5-6 and TRBJ2-7, with D tentatively TRBD2 (6 bases). Looked up from germline, CDR1 is SGHDT and CDR2 is YYEEEE. The CDR3 spans 16 residues. V lost 4 bases, J lost 2 bases, and 19 bases lay in between. CDR3 sequence (DNA): TGTGCCAGCAGCCCAACCGCTAGCGTTACGACCTACGAGCAGTACTTC. It encodes CASSPTASVTTYEQYF. Full variable domain (outside the CDR3, taken from reference TRBV5-6 and TRBJ2-7): DAGVTQSPTHLIKTRGQQVTLRCSPKSGHDTVSWYQQALGQGPQFIFQYYEEEERQRGNFPDRFSGHQFPNYSSELNVNALLLGDSALYLCASSPTASVTTYEQYFGPGTRLTVT.

CDR3 amino acids: CASSRDRGIGEQFF. CDR3 sequence (DNA): TGTGCCAGCAGCCGGGACAGGGGGATCGGTGAGCAGTTCTTC. The chain joins TRBV11-2 to TRBJ2-1; TRBD1 aligns across 11 bases. Germline V CDR1 and CDR2: SGHAT, FQNNGV. This CDR3 has 14 amino acids. The junction had 6 bases not matched to a gene; V was cut back by 5 bases and J by 9 bases.

This chain joins TRBV6-6 and TRBJ2-6, with D possibly being TRBD1 or TRBD2 (5 bases each). Germline V gene sequence: CDR1 MNHNY, CDR2 SVGAGI (reference sequence). The V and J ends lost 2 bases and 2 bases respectively, with 7 bases between them. The CDR3 runs 15 residues. The CDR3 region is CASSYGDAGANVLTF. In DNA form, the CDR3 reads TGTGCCAGCAGTTACGGGGACGCTGGGGCCAACGTCCTGACTTTC.

The V gene is TRBV5-1, the J gene TRBJ2-7, with 12 bases lining up with TRBD2. The end of the DNA is better explained by TRBJ2-5, so the J call may be wrong. This CDR3 is built from 15 residues. The germline CDR1 and CDR2 sequences are SGHRS and YFSETQ. The DNA of the CDR3 is TGCGCCAGCAGCCGGACTAGCGGGATACCGGGGACCCAGTACTTC. Translated: CASSRTSGIPGTQYF.

The chain links TRBV2 to TRBJ2-7; possible D gene TRBD1, 5 bases. Germline V gene data show CDR1 as SNHLY and CDR2 as FYNNEI. Trimming removed 7 bases at V and 2 bases at J, with 21 bases between. CDR3 length: 16 amino acids. CDR3 sequence reads: CASIRRVQKPTYEQYF. CDR3 in DNA: TGTGCCAGCATTCGCAGGGTCCAGAAACCTACCTACGAGCAGTACTTC.

V and J are TRBV28 and TRBJ1-2; TRBD1 might be the D (5 bases). CDR3 length equals 15 residues. V was pared by 2 bases and J by 3 bases, with 13 bases between. Germline lookup yields CDR1 MDHEN and CDR2 SYDVKM. The CDR3 coding sequence is TGTGCCAGCAGTTTACCCCCGACAGACTACTATGGCTACACCTTC. Translation: CASSLPPTDYYGYTF.

Written as DNA, the CDR3 is TGTGCCAGCAGCTTAGAGGGACTAGCGGAATACAATGAGCAGTACTTC. Translated: CASSLEGLAEYNEQYF. The genes are TRBV7-9 and TRBJ2-1, with 11 bases fitting TRBD2. The J call may be in error: the DNA end matches TRBJ2-7 better. The CDR3 has 16 residues. From germline, CDR1 is SEHNR and CDR2 FQNEAQ (reference sequence).

V is TRBV29-1 and J is TRBJ2-3; D ambiguous. The CDR3 contains 13 residues. The V end lost 3 bases, the J end lost 5 bases, and 12 bases lay between the germline ends. Germline V gene sequence: CDR1 SQVTM, CDR2 ANQGSEA. As DNA, the CDR3 is TGCAGCGTTGAGAACCCGGGCAGAGATACGCAGTATTTT. Translation: CSVENPGRDTQYF.

The chain links TRBV29-1 to TRBJ2-5; 7 positions match TRBD1. The germline gives CDR1 SQVTM, CDR2 ANQGSEA. Trimming removed 6 bases from V and 4 bases from J; junction bases left unmatched: 8. The CDR3 runs to 13 residues. The CDR3 nucleotides are TGCAGCGTGTACCGAGCAGGGGGAGAGACCCAGTACTTC. Its protein is CSVYRAGGETQYF.